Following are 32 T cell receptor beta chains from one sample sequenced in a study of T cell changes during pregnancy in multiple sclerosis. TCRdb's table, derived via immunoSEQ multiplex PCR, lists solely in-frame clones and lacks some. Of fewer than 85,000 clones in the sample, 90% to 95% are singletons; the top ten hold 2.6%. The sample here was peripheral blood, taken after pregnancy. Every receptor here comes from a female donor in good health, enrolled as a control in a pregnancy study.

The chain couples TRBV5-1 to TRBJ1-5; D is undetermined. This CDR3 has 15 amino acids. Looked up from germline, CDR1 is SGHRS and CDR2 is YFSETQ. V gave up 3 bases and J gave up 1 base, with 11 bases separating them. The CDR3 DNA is TGCGCCAGCAGCTCCGCCCCGGGGAGCAATCAGCCCCAGCATTTT. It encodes CASSSAPGSNQPQHF.

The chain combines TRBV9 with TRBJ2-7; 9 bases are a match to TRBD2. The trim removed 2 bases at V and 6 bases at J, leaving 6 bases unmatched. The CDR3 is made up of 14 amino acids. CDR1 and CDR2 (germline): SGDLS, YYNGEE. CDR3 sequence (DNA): TGTGCCAGCAGCGTCATAGCGGGAGACGGCGAGCAGTACTTC. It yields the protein CASSVIAGDGEQYF.

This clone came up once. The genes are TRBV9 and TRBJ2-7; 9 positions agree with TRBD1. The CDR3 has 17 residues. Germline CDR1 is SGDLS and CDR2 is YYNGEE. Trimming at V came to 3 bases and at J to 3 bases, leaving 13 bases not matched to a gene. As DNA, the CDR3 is TGTGCCAGCAGCGCAACGATAACAGGGGGCCCCGGCTACGAGCAGTACTTC. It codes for CASSATITGGPGYEQYF.

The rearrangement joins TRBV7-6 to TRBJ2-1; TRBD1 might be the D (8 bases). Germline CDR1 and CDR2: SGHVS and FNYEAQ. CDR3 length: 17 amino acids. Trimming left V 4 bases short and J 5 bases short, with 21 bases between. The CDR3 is CASSSSGNRGSNNEQFF. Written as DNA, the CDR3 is TGTGCCAGCAGCTCGAGCGGGAACAGGGGGTCAAACAATGAGCAGTTCTTC. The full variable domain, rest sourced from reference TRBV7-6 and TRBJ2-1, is GAGVSQSPRYKVTKRGQDVALRCDPISGHVSLYWYRQALGQGPEFLTYFNYEAQQDKSGLPNDRFSAERPEGSISTLTIQRTEQRDSAMYRCASSSSGNRGSNNEQFFGPGTRLTVL.

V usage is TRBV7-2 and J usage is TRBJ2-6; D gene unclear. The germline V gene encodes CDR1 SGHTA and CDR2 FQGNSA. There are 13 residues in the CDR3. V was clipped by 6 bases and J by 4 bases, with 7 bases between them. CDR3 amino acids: CASSLDGANVLTF. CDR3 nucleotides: TGTGCCAGCAGTCTAGACGGGGCCAACGTCCTGACTTTC.

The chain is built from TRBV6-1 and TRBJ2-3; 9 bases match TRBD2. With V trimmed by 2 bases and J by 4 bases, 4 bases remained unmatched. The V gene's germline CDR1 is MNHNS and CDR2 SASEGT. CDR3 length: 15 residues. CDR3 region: CASSELAGRSDTQYF. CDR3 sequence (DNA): TGTGCCAGCAGTGAACTAGCGGGGAGATCAGATACGCAGTATTTT.

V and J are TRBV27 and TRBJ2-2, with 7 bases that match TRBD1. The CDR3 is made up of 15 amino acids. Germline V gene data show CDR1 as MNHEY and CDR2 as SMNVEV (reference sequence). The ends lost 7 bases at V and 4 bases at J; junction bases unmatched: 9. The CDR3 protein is CASTPGTAGTGELFF. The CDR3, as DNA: TGTGCCAGCACCCCAGGGACAGCTGGCACCGGGGAGCTGTTTTTT.

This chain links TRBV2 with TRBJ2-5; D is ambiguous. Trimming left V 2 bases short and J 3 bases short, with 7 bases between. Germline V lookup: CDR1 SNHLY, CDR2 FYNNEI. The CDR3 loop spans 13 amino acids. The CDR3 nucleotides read TGTGCCAGCAGTGAAACTCTAAAAGAGACCCAGTACTTC. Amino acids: CASSETLKETQYF.

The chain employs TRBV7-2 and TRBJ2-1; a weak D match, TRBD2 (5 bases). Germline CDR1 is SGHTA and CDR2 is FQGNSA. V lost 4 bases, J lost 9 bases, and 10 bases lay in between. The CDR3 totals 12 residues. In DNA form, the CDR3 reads TGTGCCAGCAGCTATAGCGCCCGTGAGCAGTTCTTC. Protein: CASSYSAREQFF.

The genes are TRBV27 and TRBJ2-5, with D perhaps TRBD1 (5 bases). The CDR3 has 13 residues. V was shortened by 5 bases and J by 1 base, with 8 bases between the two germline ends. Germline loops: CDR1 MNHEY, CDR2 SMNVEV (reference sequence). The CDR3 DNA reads TGTGCCAGCAGTAGCGACAGCCAAGAGACCCAGTACTTC. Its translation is CASSSDSQETQYF.

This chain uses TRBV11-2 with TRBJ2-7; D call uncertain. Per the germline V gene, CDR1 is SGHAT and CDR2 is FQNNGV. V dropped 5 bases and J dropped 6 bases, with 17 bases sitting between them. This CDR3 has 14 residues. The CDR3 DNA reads TGTGCCAGCAGCCAATCGGTGGGCGTAACCGAGCAGTACTTC. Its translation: CASSQSVGVTEQYF.

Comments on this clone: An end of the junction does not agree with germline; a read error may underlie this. CDR3 sequence (DNA): TGTGCTAGCAGCCAAGGGACAGGGCCCTCCTACGAGCAGTACTTC. Protein: CASSQGTGPSYEQYF. The rearrangement uses TRBV7-7 and TRBJ2-7, with 9 nucleotides matching TRBD1. The germline CDR1 and CDR2 sequences are SSHAT and FNYEAQ (reference sequence). The CDR3 has 15 amino acids.

The CDR3 reads CASSTRTGTGAFTEKLFF. DNA for the CDR3: TGTGCCAGCAGTACCCGGACAGGGACCGGGGCCTTTACGGAAAAACTGTTTTTT. The chain links TRBV28 to TRBJ1-4, with TRBD1 matching over 8 bases. The length of the CDR3 is 18 residues. The trim removed 5 bases at V and 8 bases at J, leaving 19 bases unmatched. CDR1 is MDHEN, CDR2 SYDVKM, per germline.

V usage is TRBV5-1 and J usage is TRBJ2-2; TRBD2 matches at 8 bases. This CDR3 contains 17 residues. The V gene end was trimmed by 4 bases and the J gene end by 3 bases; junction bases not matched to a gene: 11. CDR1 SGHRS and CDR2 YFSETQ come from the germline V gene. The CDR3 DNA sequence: TGCGCCAGCAGCCTACGAGCGGGAGCAGGGGACACCGGGGAGCTGTTTTTT. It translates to CASSLRAGAGDTGELFF.

CDR3 protein: CSVETVWGRALVDEQFF. CDR3 coding DNA: TGCAGCGTTGAAACAGTATGGGGGAGGGCCCTAGTGGATGAGCAGTTCTTC. The chain employs TRBV29-1 and TRBJ2-1, with 7 bases matching TRBD2. Per germline, CDR1 SQVTM and CDR2 ANQGSEA. The length of the CDR3 is 17 residues. V shed 2 bases, J shed 8 bases, and the junction held 18 bases outside the gene matches.

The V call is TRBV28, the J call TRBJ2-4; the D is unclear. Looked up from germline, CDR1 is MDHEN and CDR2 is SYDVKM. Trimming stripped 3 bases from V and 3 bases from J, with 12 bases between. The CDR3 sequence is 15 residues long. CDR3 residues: CASSFSYSGKNIQYF. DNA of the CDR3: TGTGCCAGCAGTTTTTCATACTCGGGCAAAAACATTCAGTACTTC.

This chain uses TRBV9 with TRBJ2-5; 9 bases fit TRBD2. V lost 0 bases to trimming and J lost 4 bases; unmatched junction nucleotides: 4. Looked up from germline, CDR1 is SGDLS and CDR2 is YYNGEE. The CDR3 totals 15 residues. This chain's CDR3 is CASSVGASGIETQYF. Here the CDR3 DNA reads TGTGCCAGCAGCGTAGGGGCTAGCGGGATAGAGACCCAGTACTTC. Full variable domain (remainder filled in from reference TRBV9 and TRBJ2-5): DSGVTQTPKHLITATGQRVTLRCSPRSGDLSVYWYQQSLDQGLQFLIQYYNGEERAKGNILERFSAQQFPDLHSELNLSSLELGDSALYFCASSVGASGIETQYFGPGTRLLVL.

The CDR3 region is CASSLRNSGYEQYF. The CDR3 DNA follows: TGTGCCAGCAGCCTAAGAAATAGCGGCTACGAGCAGTACTTC. The rearrangement uses TRBV7-2 and TRBJ2-7, with D perhaps matching TRBD2 (6 bases). Germline loops: CDR1 SGHTA, CDR2 FQGNSA. The CDR3 sequence is 14 residues long. The V end lost 5 bases, the J end lost 3 bases, and 14 bases lay between the germline ends.

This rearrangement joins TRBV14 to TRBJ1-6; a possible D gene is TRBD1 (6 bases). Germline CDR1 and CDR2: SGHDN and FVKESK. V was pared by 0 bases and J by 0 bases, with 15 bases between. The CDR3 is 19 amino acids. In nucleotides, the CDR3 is TGTGCCAGCAGCCAAGAAGGCTACAGGGCGAGCTCCTATAATTCACCCCTCCACTTT. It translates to CASSQEGYRASSYNSPLHF.

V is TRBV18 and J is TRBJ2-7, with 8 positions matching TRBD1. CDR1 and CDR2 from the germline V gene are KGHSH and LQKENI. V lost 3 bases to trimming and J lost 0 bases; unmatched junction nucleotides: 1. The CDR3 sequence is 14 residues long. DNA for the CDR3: TGTGCCAGCTCACCCGGACAGGGCTCCTACGAGCAGTACTTC. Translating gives CASSPGQGSYEQYF.

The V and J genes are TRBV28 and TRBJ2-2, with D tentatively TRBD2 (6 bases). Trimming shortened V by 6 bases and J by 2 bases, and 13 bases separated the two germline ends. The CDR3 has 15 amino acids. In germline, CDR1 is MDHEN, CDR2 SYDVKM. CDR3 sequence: CASSKLADNTGELFF. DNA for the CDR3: TGTGCCAGCAGCAAATTAGCGGATAACACCGGGGAGCTGTTTTTT.

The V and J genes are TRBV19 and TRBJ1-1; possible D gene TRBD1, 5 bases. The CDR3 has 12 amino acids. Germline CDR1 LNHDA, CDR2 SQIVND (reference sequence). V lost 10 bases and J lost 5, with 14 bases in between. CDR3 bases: TGTGCCACTAAAGACGGGGGGACTGAAGCTTTCTTT. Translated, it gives CATKDGGTEAFF.

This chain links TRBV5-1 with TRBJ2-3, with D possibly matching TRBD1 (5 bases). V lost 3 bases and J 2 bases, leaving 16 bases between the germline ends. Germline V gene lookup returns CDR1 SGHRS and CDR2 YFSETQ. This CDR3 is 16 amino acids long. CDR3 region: CASSSAGLSLTDTQYF. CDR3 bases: TGCGCCAGCAGCTCCGCAGGGCTATCGCTCACAGATACGCAGTATTTT.

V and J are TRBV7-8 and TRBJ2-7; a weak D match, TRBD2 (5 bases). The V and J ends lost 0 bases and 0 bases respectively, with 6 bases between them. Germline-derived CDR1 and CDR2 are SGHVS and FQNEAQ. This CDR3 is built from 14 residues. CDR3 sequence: CASSLAGNSYEQYF. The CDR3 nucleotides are TGTGCCAGCAGCTTAGCCGGGAACTCCTACGAGCAGTACTTC.

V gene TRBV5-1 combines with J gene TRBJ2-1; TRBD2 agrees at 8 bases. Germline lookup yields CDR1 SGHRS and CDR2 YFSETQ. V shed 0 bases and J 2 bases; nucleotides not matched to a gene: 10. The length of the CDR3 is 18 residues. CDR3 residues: CASSLAPSGSRTYNEQFF. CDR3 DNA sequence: TGCGCCAGCAGCTTGGCTCCTAGCGGGTCTCGAACCTACAATGAGCAGTTCTTC.

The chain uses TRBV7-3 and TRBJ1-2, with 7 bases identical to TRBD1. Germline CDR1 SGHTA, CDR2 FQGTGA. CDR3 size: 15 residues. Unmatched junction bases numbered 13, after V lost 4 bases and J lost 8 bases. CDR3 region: CASSSGQAGIGGYTF. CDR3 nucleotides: TGTGCCAGCAGCTCCGGACAGGCCGGAATTGGAGGCTACACCTTC.

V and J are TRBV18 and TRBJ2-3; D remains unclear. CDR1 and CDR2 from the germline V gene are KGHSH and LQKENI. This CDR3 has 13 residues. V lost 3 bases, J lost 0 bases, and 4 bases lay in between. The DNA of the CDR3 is TGTGCCAGCTCACCCCCTAGCACAGATACGCAGTATTTT. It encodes CASSPPSTDTQYF.

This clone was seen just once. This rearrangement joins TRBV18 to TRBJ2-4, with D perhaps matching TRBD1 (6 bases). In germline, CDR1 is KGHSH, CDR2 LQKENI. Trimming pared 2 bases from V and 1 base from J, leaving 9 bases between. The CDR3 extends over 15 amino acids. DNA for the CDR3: TGTGCCAGCTCACCAAGGGGGTCTGCCAAAAACATTCAGTACTTC. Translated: CASSPRGSAKNIQYF.

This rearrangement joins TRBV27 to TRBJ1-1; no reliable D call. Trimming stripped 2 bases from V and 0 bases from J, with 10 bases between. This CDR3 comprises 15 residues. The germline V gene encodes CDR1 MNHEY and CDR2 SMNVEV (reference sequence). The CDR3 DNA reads TGTGCCAGCAGTTTAAGGCGGGGTATGAACACTGAAGCTTTCTTT. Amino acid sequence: CASSLRRGMNTEAFF.

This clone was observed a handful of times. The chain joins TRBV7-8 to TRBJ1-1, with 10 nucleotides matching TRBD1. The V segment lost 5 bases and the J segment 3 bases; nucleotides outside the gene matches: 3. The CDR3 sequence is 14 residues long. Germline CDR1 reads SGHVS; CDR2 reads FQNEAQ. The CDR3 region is CASSTGTGDTEAFF. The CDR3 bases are TGTGCCAGCAGCACAGGGACAGGGGACACTGAAGCTTTCTTT.

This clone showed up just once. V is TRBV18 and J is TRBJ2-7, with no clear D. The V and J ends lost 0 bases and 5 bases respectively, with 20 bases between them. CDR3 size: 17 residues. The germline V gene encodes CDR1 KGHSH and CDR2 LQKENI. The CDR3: CASSPPRLGTSMNEQYF. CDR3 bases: TGTGCCAGCTCACCACCGAGGCTAGGTACCTCCATGAACGAGCAGTACTTC.

The CDR3 protein is CASAGLATHGGELFF. The CDR3 bases are TGTGCCAGCGCTGGACTAGCGACCCACGGCGGGGAGCTGTTTTTT. This chain uses TRBV6-1 with TRBJ2-2, with 9 nucleotides matching TRBD2. V lost 8 bases to trimming and J lost 7 bases; unmatched junction nucleotides: 11. The CDR3 runs to 15 residues. Per the germline V gene, CDR1 is MNHNS and CDR2 is SASEGT.